Listed here are 23 T cell receptor beta chains from one sample, sequenced in a study of blood T cell repertoires in COVID-19. Method: immunoSEQ multiplex PCR; TCRdb's copy keeps in-frame clones and lacks some. In the table there are roughly 250,000 clones, about 86% of which are singletons. Sequencing was done on a sample of peripheral blood. These receptor sequences come from a woman older than 75 with acute or convalescent COVID-19.

This rearrangement joins TRBV7-8 to TRBJ1-1; D is undetermined. From germline, CDR1 is SGHVS and CDR2 FQNEAQ. CDR3 size: 14 residues. V was pared by 0 bases and J by 3 bases, with 8 bases between. CDR3 residues: CASSLAAEYTEAFF. The CDR3, as DNA: TGTGCCAGCAGCTTAGCTGCTGAGTACACTGAAGCTTTCTTT.

The chain carries TRBV2 and TRBJ1-4; 8 nucleotides line up with TRBD1. This CDR3 has 15 amino acids. V shed 5 bases and J 7 bases; nucleotides not matched to a gene: 9. In germline, CDR1 is SNHLY, CDR2 FYNNEI. The chain's CDR3 is CASSYWTGKSEKLFF. Written as DNA, the CDR3 is TGTGCCAGCAGTTACTGGACAGGGAAAAGTGAAAAACTGTTTTTT.

This chain joins TRBV7-9 and TRBJ1-6, with 8 bases aligning to TRBD1. CDR1 is SEHNR and CDR2 is FQNEAQ in the germline V gene (reference sequence). After removal of 4 bases from V and 7 bases from J, the junction contained 6 bases not matched to a gene. The CDR3 runs 15 residues. The CDR3: CASSSQGDGNSPLHF. In nucleotides, the CDR3 is TGTGCCAGCAGCTCACAGGGGGACGGGAATTCACCCCTCCACTTT.

The V call is TRBV7-8, the J call TRBJ2-6, with 8 nucleotides matching TRBD1. CDR1 is SGHVS and CDR2 is FQNEAQ in the germline V gene. Trimming at V came to 5 bases and at J to 2 bases, leaving 2 bases not matched to a gene. The CDR3 consists of 15 residues. CDR3 region: CASSPDRAGANVLTF. Here the CDR3 DNA reads TGTGCCAGCAGCCCGGACAGGGCTGGGGCCAACGTCCTGACTTTC.

This clone was found once. The V gene is TRBV6-5, the J gene TRBJ1-1; a possible D gene is TRBD1 (5 bases). With 0 bases removed from V and 7 bases from J, the gap between germline ends came to 15 bases. Germline CDR1 reads MNHEY; CDR2 reads SVGAGI. The CDR3 length is 15 residues. CDR3 in amino acids: CASSYSTPGDGEAFF. CDR3 in DNA: TGTGCCAGCAGTTACTCGACTCCGGGGGATGGTGAAGCTTTCTTT.

V and J are TRBV19 and TRBJ2-4; maybe TRBD2 (7 bases). The germline V gene has CDR1 LNHDA and CDR2 SQIVND (reference sequence). V lost 10 bases and J 8 bases, leaving 12 bases between the germline ends. The CDR3 extends over 11 amino acids. The CDR3 DNA sequence: TGTGCCACACAAGGGGGGGACATTCAGTACTTC. It encodes CATQGGDIQYF.

As DNA, the CDR3 is TGTGCCAGCAGCTTAGTCTATAGCACGAGCTCCTACAATGAGCAGTTCTTC. Translation gives CASSLVYSTSSYNEQFF. This chain joins TRBV11-3 and TRBJ2-1; D uncertain. Germline loops: CDR1 SGHNT, CDR2 YENEEA. The CDR3 consists of 17 residues. V lost 1 base and J lost 0, with 13 bases in between. Supplemented by reference TRBV11-3 and TRBJ2-1, the full variable domain reads EAGVVQSPRYKIIEKKQPVAFWCNPISGHNTLYWYLQNLGQGPELLIRYENEEAVDDSQLPKDRFSAERLKGVDSTLKIQPAELGDSAVYLCASSLVYSTSSYNEQFFGPGTRLTVL.

The chain joins TRBV6-1 to TRBJ2-1; TRBD2 matches 8 bases. Germline V lookup: CDR1 MNHNS, CDR2 SASEGT. V shed 1 base, J shed 10 bases, and the junction held 3 bases outside the gene matches. The CDR3 extends over 13 amino acids. The DNA of the CDR3 is TGTGCCAGCAGTGAAGATCGGGAGGGGGAGCAGTTCTTC. It codes for CASSEDREGEQFF.

This clone was seen a few times. V is TRBV29-1 and J is TRBJ2-1; 11 nucleotides agree with TRBD1. There are 13 residues in the CDR3. J was trimmed by 8 bases and V by 6 bases; bases with no gene match: 6. Germline values: CDR1 SQVTM, CDR2 ANQGSEA. The CDR3 sequence: CSVVGQGGHEQFF. The CDR3 DNA is TGCAGCGTCGTGGGACAGGGGGGTCATGAGCAGTTCTTC.

The chain carries TRBV5-1 and TRBJ2-2; TRBD2 aligns across 9 bases. The CDR3 has 20 amino acids. Germline values: CDR1 SGHRS, CDR2 YFSETQ. Trimming cost V 1 base and J 0 bases; bases outside gene matches: 13. CDR3 bases: TGCGCCAGCAGCTTGACGGGAGCGGGGGGTCCGTTCGCGAACACCGGGGAGCTGTTTTTT. Amino acids: CASSLTGAGGPFANTGELFF.

The chain joins TRBV18 to TRBJ2-1; perhaps TRBD2 as D (6 bases). This CDR3 is built from 17 residues. The V end was cut by 2 bases, the J end by 0 bases, with 14 bases between. CDR1 is KGHSH and CDR2 is LQKENI in the germline V gene. The CDR3 sequence is CASSPNMGGFSYNEQFF. CDR3 coding DNA: TGTGCCAGCTCACCAAATATGGGGGGATTCTCCTACAATGAGCAGTTCTTC.

The genes are TRBV9 and TRBJ2-5, with no clear D. Between the trimmed V and J ends, which lost 0 bases and 2 bases, there was a span of 11 bases. The CDR3 extends over 15 amino acids. CDR1 is SGDLS and CDR2 is YYNGEE in the germline V gene. The CDR3 coding sequence is TGTGCCAGCAGCGTAGCGAGCCGGGTTCAAGAGACCCAGTACTTC. Its protein product is CASSVASRVQETQYF.

This chain joins TRBV5-4 and TRBJ2-2; D not certain. CDR3 length equals 14 residues. The germline V gene encodes CDR1 SGHNT and CDR2 YYREEE (reference sequence). The V gene lost 0 bases and the J gene lost 4 bases, with 7 bases spanning the gap. CDR3 bases: TGTGCCAGCAGCTTGGCCTCGGGCACCGGGGAGCTGTTTTTT. Protein product: CASSLASGTGELFF. Combining the CDR3 with reference TRBV5-4 and TRBJ2-2 gives the whole variable domain ETGVTQSPTHLIKTRGQQVTLRCSSQSGHNTVSWYQQALGQGPQFIFQYYREEENGRGNFPPRFSGLQFPNYSSELNVNALELDDSALYLCASSLASGTGELFFGEGSRLTVL.

The chain joins TRBV15 to TRBJ2-3; D might be TRBD2 (6 bases). V was pared by 1 base and J by 4 bases, with 15 bases between. The CDR3 sequence is 16 residues long. Per germline, CDR1 LNHNV and CDR2 YYDKDF (reference sequence). The CDR3 nucleotides are TGTGCCACCAGCAGAGGGGGCGGGAAAGGGGCAGATACGCAGTATTTT. Residues: CATSRGGGKGADTQYF.

The genes are TRBV2 and TRBJ2-2, with D possibly being TRBD2 (6 bases). Per germline, CDR1 SNHLY and CDR2 FYNNEI. This CDR3 contains 15 residues. The ends were cut back, 7 bases at V and 5 bases at J, with 17 bases in the middle. CDR3 residues: CASKGPGGETGELFF. The CDR3 nucleotides are TGTGCCAGCAAGGGACCCGGCGGGGAAACCGGGGAGCTGTTTTTT.

This chain uses TRBV12-3 or TRBV12-4 with TRBJ1-3, with no clear D. The CDR3 totals 13 residues. V was cut by 6 bases and J by 1 base, with 7 bases left in between. Here the CDR3 DNA reads TGTGCCAGCAGCCACCGGTCTGGAAACACCATATATTTT. This gives the protein CASSHRSGNTIYF.

In its sample, this clone was seen once. This chain joins TRBV18 and TRBJ2-1; D gene unclear. V shed 2 bases and J shed 10 bases, with 9 bases lying between them. Germline V gene data show CDR1 as KGHSH and CDR2 as LQKENI. The CDR3 contains 12 residues. This CDR3 is CASSPTPGEQFF. Written as DNA, the CDR3 is TGTGCCAGCTCACCAACCCCCGGGGAGCAGTTCTTC.

V usage is TRBV5-1 and J usage is TRBJ2-3, with 8 bases identical to TRBD2. Germline trimming cut 8 bases from V and 1 base from J; bases unmatched to any gene: 3. The CDR3 has 13 amino acids. Germline V gene sequence: CDR1 SGHRS, CDR2 YFSETQ. The CDR3 here is CASREGGTDTQYF. In DNA, the CDR3 is TGCGCCAGTCGGGAGGGGGGCACAGATACGCAGTATTTT.

V and J are TRBV30 and TRBJ1-1; 8 bases are shared with TRBD1. Germline values: CDR1 GTSNPN, CDR2 SVGIG (reference sequence). This CDR3 is built from 13 residues. Trimming removed 5 bases from V and 1 base from J; junction bases left unmatched: 3. The DNA for the CDR3 is TGTGCCTGGGTCGACAGGGGGAACACTGAAGCTTTCTTT. Amino acids: CAWVDRGNTEAFF.

This clone was seen just once. V gene TRBV28 combines with J gene TRBJ1-2; 7 bases are shared with TRBD1. The length of the CDR3 is 15 residues. The germline V gene has CDR1 MDHEN and CDR2 SYDVKM. V shed 4 bases and J 3 bases; nucleotides not matched to a gene: 8. For the CDR3, the DNA is TGTGCCAGCAGTTCGCTGACAGGGCTTTACTATGGCTACACCTTC. Protein product: CASSSLTGLYYGYTF.

The rearrangement uses TRBV6-5 and TRBJ2-1; 8 nucleotides align to TRBD1. Per germline, CDR1 MNHEY and CDR2 SVGAGI. The CDR3 has 14 amino acids. Germline trimming cut 6 bases from V and 6 bases from J; bases unmatched to any gene: 7. In nucleotides, the CDR3 is TGTGCCAGCAGGTTGGACAGGGTACCCAATGAGCAGTTCTTC. It yields the protein CASRLDRVPNEQFF.

This rearrangement joins TRBV4-1 to TRBJ1-1; D is undetermined. This CDR3 has 15 amino acids. Germline V gives CDR1 MGHRA, CDR2 YSYEKL. Trimming removed 0 bases at V and 0 bases at J, with 8 bases between. CDR3 residues: CASSQDRKLNTEAFF. In DNA form, the CDR3 reads TGCGCCAGCAGCCAAGATCGTAAGCTGAACACTGAAGCTTTCTTT.

The chain carries TRBV7-8 and TRBJ1-2; no clear D. The germline gives CDR1 SGHVS, CDR2 FQNEAQ. V dropped 2 bases and J dropped 6 bases, with 10 bases sitting between them. The CDR3 spans 13 residues. This CDR3 reads CASSLPGIHGYTF. In DNA, the CDR3 is TGTGCCAGCAGCTTACCGGGGATCCATGGCTACACCTTC.